A selection of T cell receptor beta chains follows, all from one sample in a study of T-cell reconstitution after alpha-beta-depleted transplantation in children. TCRdb itself ran the PCR reads through MiXCR, one entry per CDR3 protein. The table includes 530,000 or so distinct CDR3 sequences, over 25% detected once. The material was PBMCs, obtained before TCRalphabeta/CD19-depleted stem cell transplant. All receptors derive from a boy under two years old with Wiskott-Aldrich syndrome, due to receive a stem cell transplant. CDR3s include the opening cysteine and the closing phenylalanine or tryptophan. A D gene is named only where the DNA matches it firmly. Not all rows give a size; the values are once, few, many and, for expanded clones, a class.

few TRBJ2-3 TRBV5-6 TRBD2 TGTGCCAGCAGCGGGACTAGCGGGAGAGATACGCAGTATTTT CASSGTSGRDTQYF
. TRBJ2-1 TRBV5-5 . TGTGCCAGCAGCTTGAATGGGATATCATTCAATGAGCAGTTCTTC CASSLNGISFNEQFF
many TRBJ2-3 TRBV11-2 TRBD2 TGTGCCAGCAGCTTAGCCGGGACTAGCGGGAGGGCAGATACGCAGTATTTT CASSLAGTSGRADTQYF
. TRBJ2-1 TRBV7-3 TRBD2 TGTGCCAGCAGTTCGATAGCGGGAGGGTACAATGAGCAGTTCTTC CASSSIAGGYNEQFF
few TRBJ1-5 TRBV6-1 . TGTGCCAGCAGTAAGGTGGGGGCGGATAGCAATCAGCCCCAGCATTTT CASSKVGADSNQPQHF
few TRBJ2-5 TRBV5-1 . TGCGCCAGCAGCTACACCAGGGTTAAGAGAGAGACCCAGTACTTC CASSYTRVKRETQYF
. TRBJ2-2 TRBV5-1 TRBD2 TGCGCCAGCAGCGCGACTAGCGGGCTCAACACCGGGGAGCTGTTTTTT CASSATSGLNTGELFF
few TRBJ1-3 TRBV5-1 TRBD1 TGCGCCAGCAGCTCAACCCCCAGGGGGACCCTCTCTGGAAACACCATATATTTT CASSSTPRGTLSGNTIYF
. TRBJ2-5 TRBV20-1 . TGCAGTGCCGTACAACGGGGGGCCGGAGAGACCCAGTACTTC CSAVQRGAGETQYF
few TRBJ2-6 TRBV5-1 . TGCGCCAGCAGGACCATTTCTGGGGCCAACGTCCTGACTTTC CASRTISGANVLTF
. TRBJ2-5 TRBV2 TRBD2 TGTGCCAGCAGGCGGACTAGCGGGAGTGGGAAGACCCAGTACTTC CASRRTSGSGKTQYF
. TRBJ2-1 TRBV3-1 TRBD2 TGTGCCAGCACCACCCGGACTAGATACTACAATGAGCAGTTCTTC CASTTRTRYYNEQFF
. TRBJ2-1 TRBV10-3 . TGTGCCATCAGTGAGGGGGTAGGGGATGAGCAGTTCTTC CAISEGVGDEQFF
once TRBJ2-1 TRBV4-3 TRBD2 TGCGCCAGCAGCCAAGATCGGACTAGCGGGAGGCATAACAATGAGCAGTTCTTC CASSQDRTSGRHNNEQFF
. TRBJ2-7 TRBV6-2/TRBV6-3 TRBD2 TGTGCCAGCAGACAGCCGCGGGGGGGCGACGAGCAGTACTTC CASRQPRGGDEQYF
few TRBJ2-3 TRBV20-1 . TGCAGTGCTAGAAAGCGAGAAGGGGCCCCAGATACGCAGTATTTT CSARKREGAPDTQYF
. TRBJ2-7 TRBV6-5 TRBD1 TGTGCCAGCAGTTACTCCCGGACAGGGTCCGCCGAGCAGTACTTC CASSYSRTGSAEQYF
few TRBJ2-7 TRBV20-1 TRBD2 TGCAGTGCTGGGACTAGCTCCAGCTACGAGCAGTACTTC CSAGTSSSYEQYF
few TRBJ2-1 TRBV5-1 TRBD2 TGCGCCAGCAGCTATGGACTAGCGGGAGACTACAATGAGCAGTTCTTC CASSYGLAGDYNEQFF
. TRBJ2-3 TRBV29-1 . TGCAGCGTTTCATCTAGAAGATATACGCAGTATTTT CSVSSRRYTQYF
. TRBJ2-3 TRBV2 TRBD2 TGTGCCAGCAGGGTGACTAGCGGGAGCACAGATACGCAGTATTTT CASRVTSGSTDTQYF
. TRBJ2-1 TRBV4-1 . TGCGCCAGCAGCCAAGATCAGCCCTACAATGAGCAGTTCTTC CASSQDQPYNEQFF
. TRBJ2-3 TRBV5-6 . TGTGCCAGCAGCTTACTCTTCCCGGGAGCCCCAGATACGCAGTATTTT CASSLLFPGAPDTQYF
. TRBJ2-1 TRBV30 . TGTGCCTGGACCAAAGAGGATTATGAGCAGTTCTTC CAWTKEDYEQFF
. TRBJ1-1 TRBV29-1 . TGCAGCGTTGTCCAGGGCTACACTGAAGCTTTCTTT CSVVQGYTEAFF
. TRBJ2-5 TRBV2 . TGTGCCAGCAGTGGAAGTTTAGTAGTCGGGGCTCAGTACTTC CASSGSLVVGAQYF
few TRBJ1-5 TRBV5-6 . TGTGCCAGCAGCTTGAGACGGAGCAATCAGCCCCAGCATTTT CASSLRRSNQPQHF
. TRBJ2-6 TRBV10-2 . TGCGCCAGCATTGGGGGACGAGGCGGGGCCAACGTCCTGACTTTC CASIGGRGGANVLTF
few TRBJ1-1 TRBV18 . TGTGCCAGCTCACCTGTATGGGGGGGGAACACTGAAGCTTTCTTT CASSPVWGGNTEAFF
. TRBJ2-1 TRBV7-3 TRBD2 TGTGCCAGCAGCTTAATAGGAGCGGGGGTGGGAAATGAGCAGTTCTTC CASSLIGAGVGNEQFF
. TRBJ2-7 TRBV20-1 . TGCAGTGCTAGAGGGCAGGGGCTCCACTACGAGCAGTACTTC CSARGQGLHYEQYF
few TRBJ2-1 TRBV24-1 TRBD1 TGTGCCACCAGTCAACAGGGGAGTGAGCAGTTCTTC CATSQQGSEQFF
few TRBJ2-4 TRBV10-3 TRBD2 TGTGCCATCAGTGAGTTCTTAGCGGGAGCGGGAATAGCCAAAAACATTCAGTACTTC CAISEFLAGAGIAKNIQYF
few TRBJ1-5 TRBV6-1 . TGTGCCAGCAGTCCAGCCAGCAATCAGCCCCAGCATTTT CASSPASNQPQHF
once TRBJ2-1 TRBV5-1 . TGCGCCAGCAGCCCCTCTTGGGCCGGGAATGAGCAGTTCTTC CASSPSWAGNEQFF